These 7 T cell receptor beta chains were all obtained from the same sample, sequenced in a study of early stage breast cancer tumors (dated 2017 in TCRdb). The library came from the immunoSEQ multiplex PCR assay. TCRdb took this table from immuneACCESS and kept in-frame rearrangements with V and J called. Such tables lack part of the clones; where checked against another copy, unresolved V genes explain under half of the gap, and the rest is unexplained. The sample table lists roughly 34,000 clones, over 70% of them with a count of one. The ten largest clones add up to 6.5% to 8% of the sample. Material for sequencing was blood. The receptors were sampled from a person between 60 and 69 years old with breast cancer.

The chain couples TRBV6-6 to TRBJ2-7, with 9 bases that match TRBD1. CDR3 length equals 13 residues. V was clipped by 4 bases and J by 6 bases; unmatched bases: 4. The germline V gene encodes CDR1 MNHNY and CDR2 SVGAGI (reference sequence). CDR3 in DNA: TGTGCCAGCAGTTCGGACAGGGGTAGCGAGCAGTACTTC. It yields the protein CASSSDRGSEQYF.

The chain links TRBV30 to TRBJ2-6; TRBD1 agrees at 7 bases. Germline lookup yields CDR1 GTSNPN and CDR2 SVGIG (reference sequence). This CDR3 is built from 18 residues. V lost 1 base, J lost 0 bases, and 9 bases stayed unmatched. CDR3 sequence reads: CAWSARTGASSGANVLTF. The CDR3 bases are TGTGCCTGGAGTGCCCGGACAGGAGCTTCCTCTGGGGCCAACGTCCTGACTTTC.

The chain employs TRBV4-1 and TRBJ2-1; D may be TRBD2 (5 bases). The germline CDR1 and CDR2 sequences are MGHRA and YSYEKL. The CDR3 totals 16 residues. The V and J ends lost 2 bases and 5 bases respectively, with 16 bases between them. The CDR3 spells CASSQPKSGENNEQFF. The CDR3 bases are TGCGCCAGCAGCCAACCCAAAAGCGGAGAAAACAATGAGCAGTTCTTC.

CDR3 nucleotide sequence: TGCGCCAGCAGCTTGCGACGGACTAGCGGCACAGATACGCAGTATTTT. The encoded protein is CASSLRRTSGTDTQYF. The chain joins TRBV5-1 to TRBJ2-3; TRBD2 aligns across 9 bases. With V trimmed by 1 base and J by 1 base, 4 bases remained unmatched. Germline values: CDR1 SGHRS, CDR2 YFSETQ. This CDR3 is built from 16 residues.

The table lists this clone with a few counts. The V call is TRBV10-1, the J call TRBJ1-1, with D possibly being TRBD1 (5 bases). V was trimmed by 2 bases and J by 0 bases, leaving 19 bases between them. This CDR3 region has 18 residues. Germline loops: CDR1 WNHNN, CDR2 SYGVQD (reference sequence). CDR3 sequence reads: CASSEERVEGKMNTEAFF. CDR3 in DNA: TGCGCCAGCAGTGAGGAGAGGGTGGAGGGGAAGATGAACACTGAAGCTTTCTTT.

This clone was observed once. The chain is built from TRBV19 and TRBJ1-2; TRBD1 might be the D (6 bases). The CDR3 runs 12 residues. Trimming took off 5 bases at V and 6 bases at J, with 10 bases between the two ends. Germline lookup yields CDR1 LNHDA and CDR2 SQIVND (reference sequence). CDR3 loop: CASSPTGDGYTF. DNA for the CDR3: TGTGCCAGTAGTCCGACAGGCGATGGCTACACCTTC.

The rearrangement links TRBV28 to TRBJ2-1; no definite D call. In germline, CDR1 is MDHEN, CDR2 SYDVKM. The CDR3 has 15 amino acids. The V end was cut by 6 bases, the J end by 0 bases, with 12 bases between. The CDR3 is CASSTHASSYNEQFF. The CDR3 nucleotides are TGTGCCAGCAGCACCCACGCTTCCTCCTACAATGAGCAGTTCTTC.